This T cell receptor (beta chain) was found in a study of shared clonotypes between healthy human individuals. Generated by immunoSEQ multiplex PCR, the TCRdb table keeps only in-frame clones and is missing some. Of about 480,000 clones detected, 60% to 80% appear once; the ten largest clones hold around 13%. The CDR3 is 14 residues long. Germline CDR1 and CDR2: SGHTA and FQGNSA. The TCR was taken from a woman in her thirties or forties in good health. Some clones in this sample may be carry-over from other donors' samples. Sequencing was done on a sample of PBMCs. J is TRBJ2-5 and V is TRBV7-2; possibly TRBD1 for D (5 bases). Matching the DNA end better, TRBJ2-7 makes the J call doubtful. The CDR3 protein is CASSPNTGPYEQYF. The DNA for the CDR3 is TGTGCCAGCAGCCCCAATACAGGTCCCTACGAGCAGTACTTC.